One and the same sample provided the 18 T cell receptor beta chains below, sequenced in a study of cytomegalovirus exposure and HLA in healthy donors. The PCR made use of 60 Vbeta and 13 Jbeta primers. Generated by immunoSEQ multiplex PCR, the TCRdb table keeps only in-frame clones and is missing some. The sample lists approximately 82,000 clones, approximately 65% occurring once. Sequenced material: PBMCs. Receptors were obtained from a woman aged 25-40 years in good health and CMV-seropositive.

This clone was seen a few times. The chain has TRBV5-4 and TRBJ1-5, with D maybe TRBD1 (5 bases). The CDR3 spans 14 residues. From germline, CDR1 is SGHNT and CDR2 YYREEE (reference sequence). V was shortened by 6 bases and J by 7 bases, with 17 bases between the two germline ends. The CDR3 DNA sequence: TGTGCCAGCACCCCGACGGGGGAAAGCCAGCCCCAGCATTTT. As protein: CASTPTGESQPQHF.

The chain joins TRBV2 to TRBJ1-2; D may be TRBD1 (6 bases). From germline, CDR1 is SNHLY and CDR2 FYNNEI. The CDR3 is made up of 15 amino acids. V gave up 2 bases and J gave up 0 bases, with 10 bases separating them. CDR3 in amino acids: CASSERQAANYGYTF. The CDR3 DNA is TGTGCCAGCAGTGAAAGACAGGCAGCTAACTATGGCTACACCTTC.

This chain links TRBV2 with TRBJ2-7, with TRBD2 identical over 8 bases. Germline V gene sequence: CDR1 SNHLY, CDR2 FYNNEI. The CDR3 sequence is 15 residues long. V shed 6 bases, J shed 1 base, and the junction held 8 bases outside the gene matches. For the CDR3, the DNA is TGTGCCAGCAGACCCGGGGGGGCCAAGTCCTACGAGCAGTACTTC. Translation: CASRPGGAKSYEQYF.

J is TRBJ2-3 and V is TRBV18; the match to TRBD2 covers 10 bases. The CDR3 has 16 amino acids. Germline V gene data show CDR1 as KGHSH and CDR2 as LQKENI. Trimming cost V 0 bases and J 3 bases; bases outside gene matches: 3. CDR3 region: CASSPPSGGGTDTQYF. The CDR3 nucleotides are TGTGCCAGCTCACCACCGAGCGGGGGGGGAACAGATACGCAGTATTTT.

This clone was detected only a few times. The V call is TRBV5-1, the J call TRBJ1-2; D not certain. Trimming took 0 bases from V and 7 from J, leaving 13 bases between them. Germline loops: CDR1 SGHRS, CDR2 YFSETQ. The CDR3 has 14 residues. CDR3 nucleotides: TGCGCCAGCAGCTTGGGCAGTCCCGAATGTGGCTACACCTTC. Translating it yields CASSLGSPECGYTF.

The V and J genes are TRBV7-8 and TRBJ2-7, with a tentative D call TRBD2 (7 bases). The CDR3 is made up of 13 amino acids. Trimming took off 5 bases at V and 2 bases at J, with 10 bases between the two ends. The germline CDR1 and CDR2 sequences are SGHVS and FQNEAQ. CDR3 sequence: CASSGGAAYEQYF. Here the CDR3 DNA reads TGTGCCAGCAGCGGGGGGGCCGCCTACGAGCAGTACTTC. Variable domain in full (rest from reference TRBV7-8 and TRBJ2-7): GAGVSQSPRYKVAKRGQDVALRCDPISGHVSLFWYQQALGQGPEFLTYFQNEAQLDKSGLPSDRFFAERPEGSVSTLKIQRTQQEDSAVYLCASSGGAAYEQYFGPGTRLTVT.

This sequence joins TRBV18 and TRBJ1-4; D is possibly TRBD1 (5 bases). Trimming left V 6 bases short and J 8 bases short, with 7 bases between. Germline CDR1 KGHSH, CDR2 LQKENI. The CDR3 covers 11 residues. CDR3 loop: CASSRGEKLFF. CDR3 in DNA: TGTGCCAGCTCCCGGGGGGAAAAACTGTTTTTT. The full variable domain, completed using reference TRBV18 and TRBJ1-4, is NAGVMQNPRHLVRRRGQEARLRCSPMKGHSHVYWYRQLPEEGLKFMVYLQKENIIDESGMPKERFSAEFPKEGPSILRIQQVVRGDSAAYFCASSRGEKLFFGSGTQLSVL.

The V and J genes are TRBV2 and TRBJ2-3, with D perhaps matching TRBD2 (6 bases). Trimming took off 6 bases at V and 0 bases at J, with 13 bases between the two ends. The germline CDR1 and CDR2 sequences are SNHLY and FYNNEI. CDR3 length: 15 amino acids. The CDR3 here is CASRGSGTSTDTQYF. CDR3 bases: TGTGCCAGCAGGGGTAGCGGCACTAGCACAGATACGCAGTATTTT.

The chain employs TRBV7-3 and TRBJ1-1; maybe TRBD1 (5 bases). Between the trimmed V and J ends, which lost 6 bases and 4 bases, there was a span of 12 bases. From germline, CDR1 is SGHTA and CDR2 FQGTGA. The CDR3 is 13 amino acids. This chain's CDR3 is CASRRRDATEAFF. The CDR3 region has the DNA TGTGCCAGCAGGCGCAGGGATGCCACTGAAGCTTTCTTT.

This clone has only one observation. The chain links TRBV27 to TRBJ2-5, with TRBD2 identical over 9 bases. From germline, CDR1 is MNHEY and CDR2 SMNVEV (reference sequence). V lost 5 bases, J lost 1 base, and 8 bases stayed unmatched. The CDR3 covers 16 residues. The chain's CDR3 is CASSRGVAGAQETQYF. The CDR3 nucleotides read TGTGCCAGCAGTAGGGGGGTAGCGGGAGCCCAAGAGACCCAGTACTTC.

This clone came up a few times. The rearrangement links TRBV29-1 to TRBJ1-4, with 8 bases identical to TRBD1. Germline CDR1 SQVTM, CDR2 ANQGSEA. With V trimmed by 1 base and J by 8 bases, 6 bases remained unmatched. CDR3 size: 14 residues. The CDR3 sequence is CSVEAGQGIEKLFF. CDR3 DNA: TGCAGCGTTGAAGCAGGACAGGGCATCGAAAAACTGTTTTTT.

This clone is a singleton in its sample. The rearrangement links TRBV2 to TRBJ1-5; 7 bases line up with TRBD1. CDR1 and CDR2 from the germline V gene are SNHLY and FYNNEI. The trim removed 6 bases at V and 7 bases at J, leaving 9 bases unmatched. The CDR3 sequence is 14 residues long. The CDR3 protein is CASSPGQEGQPQHF. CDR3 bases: TGTGCCAGCAGCCCAGGACAGGAGGGGCAGCCCCAGCATTTT.

CDR3 bases: TGCGCCAGCAGCCAACCTCCCGGACTAGCGGGCGAGCAGTTCTTC. As protein: CASSQPPGLAGEQFF. This chain links TRBV4-3 with TRBJ2-1; 11 nucleotides agree with TRBD2. This CDR3 has 15 amino acids. J was trimmed by 10 bases and V by 2 bases; bases with no gene match: 7. The germline gives CDR1 LGHNA, CDR2 YSLEER.

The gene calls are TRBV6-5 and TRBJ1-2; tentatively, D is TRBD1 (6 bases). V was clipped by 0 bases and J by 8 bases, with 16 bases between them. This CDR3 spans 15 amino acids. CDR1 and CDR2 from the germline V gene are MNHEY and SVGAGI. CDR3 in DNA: TGTGCCAGCAGTTACTCGAACTCAGGGGCGCGAGGCTACACCTTC. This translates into CASSYSNSGARGYTF.

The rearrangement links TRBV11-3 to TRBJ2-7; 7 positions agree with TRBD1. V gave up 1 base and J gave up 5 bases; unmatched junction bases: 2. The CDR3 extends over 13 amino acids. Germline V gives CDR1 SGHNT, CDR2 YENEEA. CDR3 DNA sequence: TGTGCCAGCAGCTTAGGACAGGGCCACGAGCAGTACTTC. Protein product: CASSLGQGHEQYF.

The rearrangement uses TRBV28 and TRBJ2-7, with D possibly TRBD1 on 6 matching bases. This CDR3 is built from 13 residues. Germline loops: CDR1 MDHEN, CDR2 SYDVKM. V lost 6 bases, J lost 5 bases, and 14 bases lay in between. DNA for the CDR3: TGTGCCAGCAGAATCCAAGGGGGACACGAGCAGTACTTC. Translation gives CASRIQGGHEQYF.

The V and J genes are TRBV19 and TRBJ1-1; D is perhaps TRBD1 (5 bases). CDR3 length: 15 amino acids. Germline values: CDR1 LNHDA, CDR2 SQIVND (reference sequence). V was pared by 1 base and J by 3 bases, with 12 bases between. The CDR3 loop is CASSIGGTYDTEAFF. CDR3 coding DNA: TGTGCCAGTAGTATAGGAGGGACTTATGACACTGAAGCTTTCTTT. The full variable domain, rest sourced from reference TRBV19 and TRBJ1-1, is DGGITQSPKYLFRKEGQNVTLSCEQNLNHDAMYWYRQDPGQGLRLIYYSQIVNDFQKGDIAEGYSVSREKKESFPLTVTSAQKNPTAFYLCASSIGGTYDTEAFFGQGTRLTVV.

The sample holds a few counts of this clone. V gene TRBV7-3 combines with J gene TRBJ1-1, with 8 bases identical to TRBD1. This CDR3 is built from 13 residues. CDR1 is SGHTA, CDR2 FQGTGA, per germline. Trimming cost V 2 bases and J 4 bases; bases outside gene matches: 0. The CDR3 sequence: CASSLGQGTEAFF. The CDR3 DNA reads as TGTGCCAGCAGCTTAGGACAGGGCACTGAAGCTTTCTTT.